This T cell receptor (beta chain) was profiled in a study of blood T cell repertoires in COVID-19. Across the study: Acute-phase and convalescent COVID-19 samples originated in the United States, Italy and Spain. The analysed material was cDNA or gDNA that came from T cells, B-cell-depleted T cells, or PBMCs.

Source study methods: Amplification with reference gene primers provided the estimates of nucleated cell counts. The repertoire was sequenced with immunoSEQ multiplex PCR; TCRdb's copy has only in-frame clones and lacks some. From that table come the V and J calls and clone size; the DNA was used to work out D and trimming. The sample includes about 52,000 clones, about 83% of them seen just once. V lost 3 bases to trimming and J lost 4 bases; unmatched junction nucleotides: 3. Germline assignment: CDR1 LGHNT and CDR2 FRNRAP. The CDR3 runs 15 residues. Sequenced input: peripheral blood. The chain carries TRBV12-5 and TRBJ2-2, with TRBD1 matching 9 bases. The source is a woman aged 80 or over with acute or convalescent COVID-19. The CDR3 loop is CASGLGTGSTGELFF. The CDR3 nucleotides are TGTGCTAGTGGTTTAGGGACAGGGAGCACCGGGGAGCTGTTTTTT.